This paragraph covers one T cell receptor (beta chain) sequence. Its target is unknown. CDR3 size: 13 residues. The J segment lost 10 bases and the V segment lost 5 bases, leaving 8 bases of the junction unmatched. CDR1 and CDR2 (germline): SGHDN, FVKESK. This record belongs to a study of CD8+CD57+ T cells in acquired aplastic anemia. Study background: Recorded DNA amounts for sorted CD4+ and CD8+ cells had an average of roughly 3.4 ug.

Patients chosen for sequencing had shown CD8+CD57+ cell expansion by flow cytometry. Using genomic DNA as the template, TCR beta VDJ and CDR3 profiling was carried out. TCRdb recomputed calls from the reads with MiXCR, one row per CDR3 protein. The sample contains 150,000 to 180,000 distinct CDR3 sequences, about 48% of which appear only once. Study-wide results and limits: Some 29 CD8+ CDR3 sequences were shared between patients and controls. No significant patient-versus-control difference appeared in CD8+ Simpson's diversity.

The chain carries TRBV14 and TRBJ2-1; 7 bases match TRBD2. This receptor was identified in a human donor with aplastic anemia. The sample consisted of sorted CD4+, CD8+, or CD8+CD57+ T cells (not recorded which) from PBMCs. CDR3 protein: CASSERLASEQFF. CDR3 in DNA: TGTGCCAGCAGCGAGAGACTAGCCAGCGAGCAGTTCTTC.